Listed below are T cell receptor beta chains from one sample, sequenced in a study of control samples from healthy donors and cancer patients. TCRdb keeps only in-frame clones here, not all; method: immunoSEQ multiplex PCR. The data show approximately 89,000 clones, about 87% seen once. The sequencing sample was made of blood. These receptors were obtained from a man aged 50 to 60 in good health. The CDR3 runs from the conserved cysteine through the conserved F or W. D genes are given only for firm matches. A clone size is listed for some rows: how often the clone was seen (once, few, many), or a class if it is expanded.

V gene,J gene,D gene,clone size,CDR3 protein,CDR3 DNA
TRBV2,TRBJ2-1,TRBD2,NA,CASIELGAGGANEQFF,TGTGCCAGCATCGAGCTTGGCGCGGGGGGTGCCAATGAGCAGTTCTTC
TRBV6-6,TRBJ1-2,NA,once,CASRIDPNYGYTF,TGTGCCAGCAGGATAGACCCTAACTATGGCTACACCTTC
TRBV7-9,TRBJ2-5,NA,NA,CASSLGTHPFQETQYF,TGTGCCAGCAGCCTGGGCACCCACCCCTTCCAAGAGACCCAGTACTTC
TRBV27,TRBJ2-7,TRBD2,NA,CASTLWGDSGSSYEQYF,TGTGCCAGCACCTTATGGGGGGATAGCGGGAGCTCCTACGAGCAGTACTTC
TRBV5-1,TRBJ1-3,NA,NA,CASSSLNTIYF,TGCGCCAGCAGCTCACTAAACACCATATATTTT
TRBV24-1,TRBJ1-5,NA,NA,CATSLKRGQPQHF,TGTGCCACCTCACTCAAAAGGGGTCAGCCCCAGCATTTT
TRBV6-5,TRBJ1-4,TRBD1,NA,CASSPGTGVNEKLFF,TGTGCCAGCAGTCCCGGGACAGGGGTTAATGAAAAACTGTTTTTT
TRBV7-9,TRBJ1-4,NA,NA,CASSLEYSMEKLFF,TGTGCCAGCAGCTTAGAGTATTCAATGGAAAAACTGTTTTTT
TRBV7-3,TRBJ1-6,NA,NA,CASSLTENSPLHF,TGTGCCAGCAGCTTAACTGAAAATTCACCCCTCCACTTT
TRBV3-1/TRBV3-2,TRBJ1-2,NA,NA,CASSQGPDTPYGYTF,TGTGCCAGCAGCCAAGGCCCGGACACCCCCTATGGCTACACCTTC
TRBV18,TRBJ2-1,TRBD2,NA,CASSPGTSPNEQFF,TGTGCCAGCTCACCCGGGACTAGCCCCAATGAGCAGTTCTTC
TRBV29-1,TRBJ1-4,TRBD1,NA,CSVAVTGAGDGEKLFF,TGCAGCGTTGCGGTTACAGGGGCGGGTGATGGTGAAAAACTGTTTTTT
TRBV7-2,TRBJ2-5,TRBD1,NA,CASSRTGETQYF,TGTGCCAGCAGCCGGACAGGGGAGACCCAGTACTTC
TRBV28,TRBJ2-2,TRBD1,few,CASTNERQGSGELFF,TGTGCCAGCACTAACGAACGACAGGGGAGCGGGGAGCTGTTTTTT
TRBV7-8,TRBJ1-6,NA,NA,CASSSGPEGSPLHF,TGTGCCAGCAGCTCCGGGCCAGAGGGTTCACCCCTCCACTTT
TRBV5-1,TRBJ1-3,TRBD1,NA,CASSPGTGGYGNTIYF,TGCGCCAGCAGCCCCGGGACAGGGGGTTATGGAAACACCATATATTTT
TRBV2,TRBJ1-2,NA,NA,CASILTGTPGRGYTF,TGTGCCAGCATTTTGACCGGGACACCGGGGCGAGGCTACACCTTC
TRBV6-6,TRBJ2-7,TRBD1,NA,CASSFTGTGSWQYF,TGTGCCAGCAGTTTCACCGGGACAGGTTCTTGGCAGTACTTC
TRBV6-5,TRBJ1-6,TRBD1,NA,CASSLDRVDSPLHF,TGTGCCAGCAGTTTGGACAGGGTTGATTCACCCCTCCACTTT
TRBV19,TRBJ1-5,NA,NA,CASSIREGQPQHF,TGTGCCAGTAGTATTCGGGAGGGCCAGCCCCAGCATTTT
TRBV6-4,TRBJ2-2,TRBD2,NA,CASIPGLAGTGELFF,TGTGCCAGCATTCCGGGACTAGCGGGCACCGGGGAGCTGTTTTTT
TRBV9,TRBJ1-3,NA,few,CASTKVSGNTIYF,TGTGCCAGCACCAAGGTTTCTGGAAACACCATATATTTT
TRBV7-2,TRBJ1-5,NA,NA,CASSLEGGQPQHF,TGTGCCAGCAGCTTAGAGGGGGGGCAGCCCCAGCATTTT
TRBV9,TRBJ1-2,NA,NA,CASSAGTVSGYTF,TGTGCCAGCAGCGCCGGGACGGTTAGTGGCTACACCTTC
TRBV4-1,TRBJ1-4,NA,NA,CASSRRGATNEKLFF,TGCGCCAGCAGCCGCCGAGGGGCAACTAATGAAAAACTGTTTTTT
TRBV12-3/TRBV12-4,TRBJ1-2,NA,NA,CASSYDRLGYTF,TGTGCCAGCAGCTATGACAGACTGGGCTACACCTTC
TRBV9,TRBJ1-2,NA,NA,CASSVDPGSNYGYTF,TGTGCCAGCAGCGTAGATCCGGGTAGCAACTATGGCTACACCTTC
TRBV10-3,TRBJ1-6,NA,NA,CAISESRKNSPLHF,TGTGCCATCAGTGAGTCGCGGAAGAATTCACCCCTCCACTTT
TRBV7-8,TRBJ2-7,TRBD2,NA,CASSPLAGGLEQYF,TGTGCCAGCAGCCCACTAGCGGGAGGGCTCGAGCAGTACTTC
TRBV2,TRBJ1-2,NA,few,CASSESGGVARYTF,TGTGCCAGCAGTGAAAGCGGGGGGGTAGCCCGCTACACCTTC
TRBV25-1,TRBJ2-1,NA,NA,CASSEWGSSYNEQFF,TGTGCCAGCAGTGAATGGGGGAGCTCCTACAATGAGCAGTTCTTC
TRBV7-3,TRBJ2-2,NA,NA,CASLGEAGELFF,TGTGCCAGCTTGGGGGAGGCCGGGGAGCTGTTTTTT
TRBV10-2,TRBJ1-5,NA,NA,CASRGEYSNQPQHF,TGCGCCAGCAGGGGAGAATATAGCAATCAGCCCCAGCATTTT
TRBV6-1,TRBJ1-1,NA,NA,CASSEFAVGTEAFF,TGTGCCAGCAGTGAATTCGCAGTGGGCACTGAAGCTTTCTTT
TRBV24-1,TRBJ2-1,NA,NA,CATSDPGGQLSSYNEQFF,TGTGCCACCAGTGATCCCGGGGGACAACTGAGCTCCTACAATGAGCAGTTCTTC
TRBV18,TRBJ1-5,NA,NA,CASSPQANQPQHF,TGTGCCAGCTCACCACAAGCTAATCAGCCCCAGCATTTT
TRBV27,TRBJ1-2,NA,NA,CASRPSTGYGYTF,TGTGCCAGCAGGCCAAGTACGGGATATGGCTACACCTTC
TRBV7-9,TRBJ2-5,NA,NA,CASSRWTEPGVETQYF,TGTGCCAGCAGCCGTTGGACAGAGCCGGGAGTCGAGACCCAGTACTTC
TRBV29-1,TRBJ2-1,NA,NA,CSVEDLRRYNEQFF,TGCAGCGTTGAAGATCTTCGAAGATACAATGAGCAGTTCTTC
TRBV11-2,TRBJ1-4,NA,NA,CASSFDRGEELFF,TGTGCCAGCAGCTTTGACCGGGGGGAGGAACTGTTTTTT
TRBV29-1,TRBJ2-1,TRBD2,few,CSVSRLAGGFNEQFF,TGCAGCGTTTCAAGACTAGCGGGAGGATTTAATGAGCAGTTCTTC
TRBV7-8,TRBJ2-1,TRBD2,NA,CASSQGLAGGFSYNEQFF,TGTGCCAGCAGCCAGGGACTAGCGGGAGGTTTCTCCTACAATGAGCAGTTCTTC
TRBV6-2/TRBV6-3,TRBJ1-3,TRBD1,NA,CASSGYRGPAGNTIYF,TGTGCCAGCAGCGGCTACAGGGGGCCTGCTGGAAACACCATATATTTT
TRBV30,TRBJ2-6,TRBD1,NA,CAWQTGNSGANVLTF,TGTGCCTGGCAGACAGGGAACTCTGGGGCCAACGTCCTGACTTTC
TRBV4-3,TRBJ2-1,NA,NA,CASSQDRVGGGREYNEQFF,TGCGCCAGCAGCCAAGATCGAGTGGGGGGCGGAAGAGAGTACAATGAGCAGTTCTTC
TRBV24-1,TRBJ2-2,NA,NA,CATSSTGRTGELFF,TGTGCCACCAGTAGCACAGGGCGGACCGGGGAGCTGTTTTTT
TRBV4-1,TRBJ1-5,NA,NA,CASSQGLSQPQHF,TGCGCCAGCAGCCAAGGACTATCCCAGCCCCAGCATTTT
TRBV19,TRBJ2-2,TRBD1,NA,CASSGGQGAGTGELFF,TGTGCCAGTAGTGGCGGACAGGGGGCGGGCACCGGGGAGCTGTTTTTT
TRBV27,TRBJ1-4,NA,NA,CASSLRFNEKLFF,TGTGCCAGCAGTTTACGTTTTAATGAAAAACTGTTTTTT
TRBV19,TRBJ2-5,NA,NA,CASSIGGGREETQYF,TGTGCCAGTAGTATAGGGGGCGGCAGGGAAGAGACCCAGTACTTC
TRBV9,TRBJ2-7,TRBD2,NA,CASSVGGTSDYEQYF,TGTGCCAGCAGCGTAGGAGGGACTAGCGACTACGAGCAGTACTTC
TRBV10-1,TRBJ2-1,NA,NA,CASSEQVSYNEQFF,TGCGCCAGCAGTGAACAGGTCTCCTACAATGAGCAGTTCTTC